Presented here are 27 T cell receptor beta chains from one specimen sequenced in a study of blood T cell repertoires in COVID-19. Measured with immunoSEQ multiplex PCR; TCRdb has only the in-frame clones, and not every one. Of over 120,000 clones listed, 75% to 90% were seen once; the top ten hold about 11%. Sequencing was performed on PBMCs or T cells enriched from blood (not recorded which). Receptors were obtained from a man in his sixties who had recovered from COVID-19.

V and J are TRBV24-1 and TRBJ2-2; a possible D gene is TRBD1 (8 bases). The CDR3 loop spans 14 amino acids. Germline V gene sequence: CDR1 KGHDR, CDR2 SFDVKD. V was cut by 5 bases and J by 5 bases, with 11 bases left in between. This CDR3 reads CATSVQGGTGELFF. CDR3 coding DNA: TGTGCCACCAGTGTACAGGGGGGGACCGGGGAGCTGTTTTTT.

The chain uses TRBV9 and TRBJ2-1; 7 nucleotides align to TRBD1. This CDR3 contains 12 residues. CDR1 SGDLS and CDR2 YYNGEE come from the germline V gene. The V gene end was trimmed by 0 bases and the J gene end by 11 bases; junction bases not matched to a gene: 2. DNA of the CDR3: TGTGCCAGCAGCGTAGAAAGGGGGCAGCAGTTCTTC. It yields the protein CASSVERGQQFF.

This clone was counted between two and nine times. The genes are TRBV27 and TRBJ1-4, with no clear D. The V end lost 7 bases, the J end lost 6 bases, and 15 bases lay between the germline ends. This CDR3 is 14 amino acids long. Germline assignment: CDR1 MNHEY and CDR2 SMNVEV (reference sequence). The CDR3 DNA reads TGTGCCAGCAAGGTCGCAGGTTGGGATGAAAAACTGTTTTTT. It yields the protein CASKVAGWDEKLFF. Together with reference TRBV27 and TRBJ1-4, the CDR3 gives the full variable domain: EAQVTQNPRYLITVTGKKLTVTCSQNMNHEYMSWYRQDPGLGLRQIYYSMNVEVTDKGDVPEGYKVSRKEKRNFPLILESPSPNQTSLYFCASKVAGWDEKLFFGSGTQLSVL.

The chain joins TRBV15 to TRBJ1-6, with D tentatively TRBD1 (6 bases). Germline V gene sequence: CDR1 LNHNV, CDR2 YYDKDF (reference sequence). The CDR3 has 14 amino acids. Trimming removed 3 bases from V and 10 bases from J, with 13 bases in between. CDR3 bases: TGTGCCACCAGCAGCCACAGGGTACAGTCACCCCTCCACTTT. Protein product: CATSSHRVQSPLHF.

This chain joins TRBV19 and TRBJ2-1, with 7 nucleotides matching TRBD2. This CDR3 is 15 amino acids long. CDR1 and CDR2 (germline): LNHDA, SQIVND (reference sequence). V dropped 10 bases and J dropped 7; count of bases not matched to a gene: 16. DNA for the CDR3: TGTGCCACTACATCGCCCGGCGGGAGCCGGAATGAGCAGTTCTTC. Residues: CATTSPGGSRNEQFF.

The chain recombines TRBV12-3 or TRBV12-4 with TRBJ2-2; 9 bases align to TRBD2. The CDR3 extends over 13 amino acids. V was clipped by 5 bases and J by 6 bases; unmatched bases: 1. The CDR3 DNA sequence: TGTGCCAGCAGTAGGACTAGCGCCGGGGAGCTGTTTTTT. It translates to CASSRTSAGELFF.

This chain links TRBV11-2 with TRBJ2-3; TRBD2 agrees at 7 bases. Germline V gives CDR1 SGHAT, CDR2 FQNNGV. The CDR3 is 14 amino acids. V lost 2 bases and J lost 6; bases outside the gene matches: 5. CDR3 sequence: CASSLRGVHDTQYF. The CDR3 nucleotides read TGTGCCAGCAGCTTACGGGGGGTCCACGATACGCAGTATTTT.

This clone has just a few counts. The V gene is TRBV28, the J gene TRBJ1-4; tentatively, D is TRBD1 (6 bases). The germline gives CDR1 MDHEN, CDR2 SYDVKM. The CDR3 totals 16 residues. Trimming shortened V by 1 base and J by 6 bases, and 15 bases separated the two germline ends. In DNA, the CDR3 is TGTGCCAGCAGTTTATTCGGACAGCCGAAGGATGAAAAACTGTTTTTT. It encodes CASSLFGQPKDEKLFF.

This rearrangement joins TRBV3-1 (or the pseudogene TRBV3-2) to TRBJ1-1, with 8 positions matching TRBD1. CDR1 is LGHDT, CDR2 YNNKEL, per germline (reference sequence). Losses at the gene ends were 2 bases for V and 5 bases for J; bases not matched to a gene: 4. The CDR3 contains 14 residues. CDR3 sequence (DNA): TGTGCCAGCAGCCAACAGGGGGCTCGGACTGAAGCTTTCTTT. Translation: CASSQQGARTEAFF.

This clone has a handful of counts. In nucleotides, the CDR3 is TGTGCCAGCAGTTCTCCAGGGACTGGCGACGGTGAGCAGTTCTTC. Its translation is CASSSPGTGDGEQFF. The V call is TRBV7-9, the J call TRBJ2-1; D is possibly TRBD2 (6 bases). The ends were cut back, 6 bases at V and 9 bases at J, with 21 bases in the middle. This CDR3 contains 15 residues. The germline gives CDR1 SEHNR, CDR2 FQNEAQ (reference sequence).

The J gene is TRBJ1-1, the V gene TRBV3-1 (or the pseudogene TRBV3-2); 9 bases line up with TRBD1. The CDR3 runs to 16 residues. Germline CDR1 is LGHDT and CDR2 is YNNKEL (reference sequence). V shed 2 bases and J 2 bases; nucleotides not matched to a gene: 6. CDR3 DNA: TGTGCCAGCAGCCAACCTCCGGGACAGGGAAACACTGAAGCTTTCTTT. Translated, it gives CASSQPPGQGNTEAFF.

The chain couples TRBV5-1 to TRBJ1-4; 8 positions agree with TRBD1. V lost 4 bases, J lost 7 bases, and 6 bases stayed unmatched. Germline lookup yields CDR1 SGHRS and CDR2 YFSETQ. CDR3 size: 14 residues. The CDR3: CASSTGQGGEKLFF. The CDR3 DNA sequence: TGCGCCAGCAGCACCGGACAGGGTGGTGAAAAACTGTTTTTT.

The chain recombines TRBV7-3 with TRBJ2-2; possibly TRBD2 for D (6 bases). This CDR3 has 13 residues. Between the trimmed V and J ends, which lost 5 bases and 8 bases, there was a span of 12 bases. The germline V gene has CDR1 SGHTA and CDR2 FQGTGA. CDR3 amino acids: CASSIAAWGELFF. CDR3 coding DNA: TGTGCCAGCAGCATAGCGGCCTGGGGGGAGCTGTTTTTT. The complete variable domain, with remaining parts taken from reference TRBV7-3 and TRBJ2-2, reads GAGVSQTPSNKVTEKGKYVELRCDPISGHTALYWYRQSLGQGPEFLIYFQGTGAADDSGLPNDRFFAVRPEGSVSTLKIQRTERGDSAVYLCASSIAAWGELFFGEGSRLTVL.

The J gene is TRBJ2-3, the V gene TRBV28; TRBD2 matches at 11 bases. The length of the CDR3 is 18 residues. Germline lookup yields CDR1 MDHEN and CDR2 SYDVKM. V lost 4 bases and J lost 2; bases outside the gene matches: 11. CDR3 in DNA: TGTGCCAGCAGTTCGTCCTTCTTACTAGCGGGGGACACAGATACGCAGTATTTT. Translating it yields CASSSSFLLAGDTDTQYF.

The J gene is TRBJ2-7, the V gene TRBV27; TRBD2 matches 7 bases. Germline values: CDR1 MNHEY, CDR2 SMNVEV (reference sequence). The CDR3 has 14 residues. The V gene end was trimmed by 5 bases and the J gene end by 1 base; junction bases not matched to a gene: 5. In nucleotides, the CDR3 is TGTGCCAGCAGTATGAGACTAGCATCCTACGAGCAGTACTTC. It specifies CASSMRLASYEQYF.

The DNA for the CDR3 is TGTGCCAGCAGCTTAGCGGGAGGGTATCAAGAGACCCAGTACTTC. It specifies CASSLAGGYQETQYF. The chain recombines TRBV7-8 with TRBJ2-5; 7 nucleotides align to TRBD2. Unmatched junction bases numbered 3, after V lost 0 bases and J lost 2 bases. There are 15 residues in the CDR3. From germline, CDR1 is SGHVS and CDR2 FQNEAQ.

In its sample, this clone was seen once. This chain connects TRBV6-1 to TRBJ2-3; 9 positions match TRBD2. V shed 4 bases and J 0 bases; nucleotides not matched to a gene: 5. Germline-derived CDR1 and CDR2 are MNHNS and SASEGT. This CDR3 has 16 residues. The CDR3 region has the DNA TGTGCCAGCAGTGCGAGTCTAGCGGGAAGCACAGATACGCAGTATTTT. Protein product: CASSASLAGSTDTQYF.

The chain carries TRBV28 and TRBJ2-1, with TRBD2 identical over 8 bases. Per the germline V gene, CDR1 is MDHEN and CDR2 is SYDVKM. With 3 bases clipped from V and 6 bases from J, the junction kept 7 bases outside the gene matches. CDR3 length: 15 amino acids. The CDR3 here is CASSFPGLVFNEQFF. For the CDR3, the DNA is TGTGCCAGCAGTTTTCCGGGACTAGTCTTCAATGAGCAGTTCTTC.

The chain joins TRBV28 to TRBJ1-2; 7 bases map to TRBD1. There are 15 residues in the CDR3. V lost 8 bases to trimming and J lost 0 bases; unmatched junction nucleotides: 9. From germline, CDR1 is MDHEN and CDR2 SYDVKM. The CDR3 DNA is TGTGCCAGCGTGGAAGGGGGCACAGCTAACTATGGCTACACCTTC. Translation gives CASVEGGTANYGYTF.

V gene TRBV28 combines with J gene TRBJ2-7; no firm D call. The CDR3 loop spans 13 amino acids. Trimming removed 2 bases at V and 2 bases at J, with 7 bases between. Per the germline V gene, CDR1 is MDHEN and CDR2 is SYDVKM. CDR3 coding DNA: TGTGCCAGCAGTTTAATACAGACCTACGAGCAGTACTTC. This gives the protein CASSLIQTYEQYF. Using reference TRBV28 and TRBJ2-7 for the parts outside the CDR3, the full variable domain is DVKVTQSSRYLVKRTGEKVFLECVQDMDHENMFWYRQDPGLGLRLIYFSYDVKMKEKGDIPEGYSVSREKKERFSLILESASTNQTSMYLCASSLIQTYEQYFGPGTRLTVT.

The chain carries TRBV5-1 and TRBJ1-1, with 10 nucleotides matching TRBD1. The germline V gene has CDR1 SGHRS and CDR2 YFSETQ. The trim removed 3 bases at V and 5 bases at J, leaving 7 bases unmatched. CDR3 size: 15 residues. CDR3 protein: CASSWDGQGETEAFF. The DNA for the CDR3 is TGCGCCAGCAGCTGGGACGGACAGGGGGAAACTGAAGCTTTCTTT.

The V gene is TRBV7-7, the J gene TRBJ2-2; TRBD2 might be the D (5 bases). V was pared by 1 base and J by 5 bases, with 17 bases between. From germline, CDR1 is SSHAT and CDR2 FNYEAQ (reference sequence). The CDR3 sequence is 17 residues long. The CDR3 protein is CASSLGPRTGETGELFF. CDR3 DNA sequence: TGTGCCAGCAGCTTAGGTCCCCGGACTGGTGAGACCGGGGAGCTGTTTTTT.

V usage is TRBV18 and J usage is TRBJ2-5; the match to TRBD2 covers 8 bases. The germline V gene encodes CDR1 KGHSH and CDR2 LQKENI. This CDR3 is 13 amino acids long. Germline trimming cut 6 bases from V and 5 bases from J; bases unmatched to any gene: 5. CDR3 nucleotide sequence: TGTGCCAGCTCGCAAGGACTAGCTGAGACCCAGTACTTC. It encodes CASSQGLAETQYF.

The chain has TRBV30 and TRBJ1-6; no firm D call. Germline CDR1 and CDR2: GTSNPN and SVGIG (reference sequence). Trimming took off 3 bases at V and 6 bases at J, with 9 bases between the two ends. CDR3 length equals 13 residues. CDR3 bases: TGTGCCTGGAGCCCCTTATCTAATTCACCCCTCCACTTT. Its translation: CAWSPLSNSPLHF. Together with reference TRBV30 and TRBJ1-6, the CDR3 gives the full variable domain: SQTIHQWPATLVQPVGSPLSLECTVEGTSNPNLYWYRQAAGRGLQLLFYSVGIGQISSEVPQNLSASRPQDRQFILSSKKLLLSDSGFYLCAWSPLSNSPLHFGNGTRLTVT.

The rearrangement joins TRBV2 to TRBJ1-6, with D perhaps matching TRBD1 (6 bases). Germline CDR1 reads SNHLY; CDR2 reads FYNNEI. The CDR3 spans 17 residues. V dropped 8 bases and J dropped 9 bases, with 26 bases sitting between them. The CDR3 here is CASRGGATAGVGSPLHF. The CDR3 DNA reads TGTGCCAGCCGGGGGGGGGCCACGGCGGGGGTCGGTTCACCCCTCCACTTT.

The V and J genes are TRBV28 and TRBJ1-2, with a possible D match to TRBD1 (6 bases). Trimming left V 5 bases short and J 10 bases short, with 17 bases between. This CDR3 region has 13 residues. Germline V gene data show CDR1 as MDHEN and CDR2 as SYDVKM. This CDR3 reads CASSAGGRSIYTF. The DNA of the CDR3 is TGTGCCAGCAGTGCTGGGGGCCGCTCAATCTACACCTTC.

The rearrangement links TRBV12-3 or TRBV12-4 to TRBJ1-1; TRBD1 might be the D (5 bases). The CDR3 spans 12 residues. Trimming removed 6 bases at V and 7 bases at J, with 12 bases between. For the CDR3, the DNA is TGTGCCAGCAGCAACGGACAAGTTGAAGCTTTCTTT. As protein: CASSNGQVEAFF.